Listed below are T cell receptor beta chains from one sample, sequenced in a study of shared clonotypes between healthy human individuals. Produced via immunoSEQ multiplex PCR; TCRdb's table is partial and in-frame only. Of roughly 2.6 million clones listed, 85% to 95% are singletons. Source material: naive CD4+ T cells sorted from blood. Source of these receptors: a man aged 18 to 30 in good health. CDR3s include the opening cysteine and the closing phenylalanine or tryptophan. Each record gives: D gene, J gene, V gene, clone size, CDR3 DNA, CDR3 protein. D genes are given only for firm matches. The size field is filled for only some rows; it gives once, few, many or a size class.

NA	TRBJ1-1	TRBV6-5	NA	TGTGCCAGCAGTTACTCGAACGATGGGAACACTGAAGCTTTCTTT	CASSYSNDGNTEAFF
TRBD1	TRBJ1-1	TRBV7-6	few	TGTGCCAGCAGCGCGAGGGACAGGGAGAGGAACACTGAAGCTTTCTTT	CASSARDRERNTEAFF
NA	TRBJ2-7	TRBV7-6	NA	TGTGCCAACTTTAAGGAGGACACAGGATATAGGCAGTACTTC	CANFKEDTGYRQYF
NA	TRBJ2-3	TRBV5-6	NA	TGTGCCAGCAGCTTAAGAGATACGCAGTATTTT	CASSLRDTQYF
NA	TRBJ1-4	TRBV4-1	few	TGCGCCAGCAGCCACCCACTAGCAACTAATGAAAAACTGTTTTTT	CASSHPLATNEKLFF
TRBD2	TRBJ2-3	TRBV13	NA	TGTGCCAGCAGCTTAGGCGGGGGGTTGGGAGATACGCAGTATTTT	CASSLGGGLGDTQYF
TRBD1	TRBJ1-1	TRBV6-6	NA	TGTGCCAGCATCCTGAGGGGGCAGTTAGAGGAAGCTTTCTTT	CASILRGQLEEAFF
NA	TRBJ2-1	TRBV7-9	once	TGTGCCAGCAGCTTACTAACGGTGCTCAACAATGAGCAGTTCTTC	CASSLLTVLNNEQFF
TRBD1	TRBJ1-4	TRBV7-6	NA	TGTGCCAGCAGCCCGGGACAGGGAAATGAAAAACTGTTTTTT	CASSPGQGNEKLFF
TRBD1	TRBJ2-1	TRBV18	NA	TGTGCCAGCTCACCAGGGACAGGGGCCAATGAGCAGTTCTTC	CASSPGTGANEQFF
NA	TRBJ1-1	TRBV18	NA	TGTGCCAGCTCACCACCGGGACAATTAAATGCTTTCTTT	CASSPPGQLNAFF
NA	TRBJ1-1	TRBV19	few	TGTGCCAGTAGTATAGATTACAGAAACACTGAAGCTTTCTTT	CASSIDYRNTEAFF
NA	TRBJ1-1	TRBV5-1	NA	TGCGCCAGCAGCTTTAACTCAGGGAACACTGAAGCTTTCTTT	CASSFNSGNTEAFF
NA	TRBJ2-7	TRBV5-4	NA	TGTGCCAGCAGCTCCCCTGACGGTACCTACGAGCAGTACTTC	CASSSPDGTYEQYF
NA	TRBJ2-7	TRBV5-8	NA	TGTGCCAGCAGCTTGGCGAAACTGGACGGATACTCCTACGAGCAGTACTTC	CASSLAKLDGYSYEQYF
NA	TRBJ2-5	TRBV5-4	NA	TGTGCCAGCAGCTCCGGGGGTAGGCAAGAGACCCAGTACTTC	CASSSGGRQETQYF
TRBD1	TRBJ2-7	TRBV13	NA	TGTGCCAGCAGCCCCCCCCTTGACAGGGCCACTGCCTACGAGCAGTACTTC	CASSPPLDRATAYEQYF
TRBD2	TRBJ2-2	TRBV9	NA	TGTGCCAGCAGCGTAGGGGGGACTAGCGGGAGGGCAGCCGGGGAGCTGTTTTTT	CASSVGGTSGRAAGELFF
NA	TRBJ1-2	TRBV5-6	NA	TGTGCCAGCAGCGGGGGGCGACAGGCCTATGGCTACACCTTC	CASSGGRQAYGYTF
NA	TRBJ1-5	TRBV5-1	NA	TGCGCCAGCAGCTTGGAAGTCGGTAGCAATCAGCCCCAGCATTTT	CASSLEVGSNQPQHF
TRBD1	TRBJ1-2	TRBV10-3	NA	TGTGCCATCAGATCCGGGACAGGGGACTTCTATGGCTACACCTTC	CAIRSGTGDFYGYTF
NA	TRBJ1-5	TRBV6-6	once	TGTGCCAGCACAGTTCACAATCAGCCCCAGCATTTT	CASTVHNQPQHF
NA	TRBJ2-7	TRBV20-1	NA	TGCAGTGCTAGTACTATAAACGAGCAGTACTTC	CSASTINEQYF